Given below is one T cell receptor beta chain in context. The antigen is not known. Random hexamers served to reverse transcribe roughly 0.5 to 1 ug RNA. Amplification of TCR beta CDR3 spanned 54 Vbeta and 13 Jbeta via immunoSEQ multiplex PCR. TCRdb itself ran the immunoSEQ multiplex PCR reads through MiXCR, one entry per CDR3 protein. The table records some 160,000 distinct CDR3 sequences, around 90% of them present only once. CD8+ and CD4+ T cells from blood underwent TCR beta sequencing, which was carried out in a high-throughput format. The TEMRA cells underwent FACS enrichment, while the CD8+ and CD4+ T cells underwent negative isolation. Unmatched junction bases numbered 2, after V lost 2 bases and J lost 3 bases. From germline, CDR1 is LGHDT and CDR2 YNNKEL (reference sequence). CDR3 size: 14 residues. This sample is drawn from a study of CD8 T cells in Susac syndrome. Study-wide results and caveats: A relatively small number of individuals underwent TCR sequencing and HLA analysis.

The receptor's source is a human donor in good health. The V and J genes are TRBV3-1 and TRBJ1-1; TRBD1 matches at 8 bases. The sequenced material came from CD4+ T cells from PBMCs. Written as DNA, the CDR3 is TGTGCCAGCAGCCAACAGGGGGCGGACACTGAAGCTTTCTTT. It translates to CASSQQGADTEAFF.